The T cell receptor (delta chain) under discussion was sequenced for a study of gamma-delta chains in newborns, infants, children. Study in general: Innate gammadelta T cells reportedly expand polyclonally right after birth, driven by microbial exposure, per the title.

TCRdb called clones anew from the reads with CATT. The data hold about 7,500 delta-chain clones, with 2.1% observed a single time. There are 14 residues in the CDR3. Germline assignment: CDR1 GEAIGNYY and CDR2 EKD. The J segment lost 2 bases and the V segment lost 2 bases, leaving 3 bases of the junction unmatched. In this sample, this clone is medium-sized. A far larger clone is one nucleotide away, so this likely arose from a read error. The same CDR3 can be traced to other DNA sequences in this sample. The sequenced sample was blood. The sequence was collected from a child who was a newborn, infant or young child, either healthy, febrile or measles-vaccinated (not recorded which). The V gene is TRDV2, the J gene TRDJ1; 8 bases are shared with TRDD3. The CDR3 loop reads CACDILGATDKLIF. The CDR3 DNA reads TGTGCCTGTGACATACTGGGGGCTACCGATAAACTCATCTTT.